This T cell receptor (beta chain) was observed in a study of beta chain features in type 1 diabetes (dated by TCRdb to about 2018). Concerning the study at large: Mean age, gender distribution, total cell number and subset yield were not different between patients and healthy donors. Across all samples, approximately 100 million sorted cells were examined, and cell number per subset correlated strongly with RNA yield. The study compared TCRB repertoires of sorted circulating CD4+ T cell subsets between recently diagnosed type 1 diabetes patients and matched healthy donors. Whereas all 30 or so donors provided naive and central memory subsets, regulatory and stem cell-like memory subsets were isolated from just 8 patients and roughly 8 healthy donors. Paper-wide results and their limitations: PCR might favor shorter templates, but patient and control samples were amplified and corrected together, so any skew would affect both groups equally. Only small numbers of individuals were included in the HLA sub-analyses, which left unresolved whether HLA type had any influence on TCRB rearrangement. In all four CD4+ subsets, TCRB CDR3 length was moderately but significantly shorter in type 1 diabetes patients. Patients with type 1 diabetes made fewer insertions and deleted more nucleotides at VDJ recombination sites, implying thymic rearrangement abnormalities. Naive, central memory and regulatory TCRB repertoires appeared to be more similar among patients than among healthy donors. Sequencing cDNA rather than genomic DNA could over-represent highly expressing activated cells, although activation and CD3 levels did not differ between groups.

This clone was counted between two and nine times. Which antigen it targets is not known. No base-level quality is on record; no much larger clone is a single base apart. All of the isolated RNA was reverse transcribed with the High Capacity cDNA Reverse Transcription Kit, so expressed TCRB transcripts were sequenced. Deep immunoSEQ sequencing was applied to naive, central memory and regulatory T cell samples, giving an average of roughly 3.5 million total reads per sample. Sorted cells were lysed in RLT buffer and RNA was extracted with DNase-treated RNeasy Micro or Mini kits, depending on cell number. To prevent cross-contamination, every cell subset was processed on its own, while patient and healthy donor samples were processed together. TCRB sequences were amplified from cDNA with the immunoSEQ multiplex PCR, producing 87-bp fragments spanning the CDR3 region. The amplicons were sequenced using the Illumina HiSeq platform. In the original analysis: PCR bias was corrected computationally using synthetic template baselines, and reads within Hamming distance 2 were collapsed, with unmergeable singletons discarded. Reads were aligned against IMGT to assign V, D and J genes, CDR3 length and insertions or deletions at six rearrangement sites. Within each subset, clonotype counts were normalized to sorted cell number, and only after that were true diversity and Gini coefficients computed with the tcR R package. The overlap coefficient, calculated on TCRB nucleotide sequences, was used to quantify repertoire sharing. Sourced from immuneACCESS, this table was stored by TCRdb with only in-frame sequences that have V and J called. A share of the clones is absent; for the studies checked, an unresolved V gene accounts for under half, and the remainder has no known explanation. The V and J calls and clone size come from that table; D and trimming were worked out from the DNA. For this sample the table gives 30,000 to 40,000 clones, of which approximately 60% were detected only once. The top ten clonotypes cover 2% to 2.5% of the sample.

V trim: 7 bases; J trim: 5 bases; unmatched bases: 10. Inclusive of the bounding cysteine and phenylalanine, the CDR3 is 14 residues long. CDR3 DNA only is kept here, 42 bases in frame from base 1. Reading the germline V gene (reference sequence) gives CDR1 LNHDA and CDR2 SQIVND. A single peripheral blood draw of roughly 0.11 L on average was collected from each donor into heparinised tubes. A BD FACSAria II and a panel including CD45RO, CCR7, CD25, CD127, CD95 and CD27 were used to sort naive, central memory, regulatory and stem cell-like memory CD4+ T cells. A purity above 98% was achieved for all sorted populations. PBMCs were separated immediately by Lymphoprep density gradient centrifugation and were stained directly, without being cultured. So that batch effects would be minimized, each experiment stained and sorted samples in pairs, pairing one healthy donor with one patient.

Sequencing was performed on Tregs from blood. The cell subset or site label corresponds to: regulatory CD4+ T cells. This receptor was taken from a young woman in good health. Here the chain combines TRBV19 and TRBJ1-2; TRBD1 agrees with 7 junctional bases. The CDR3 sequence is CASKAEDRVYGYTF. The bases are TGTGCCAGTAAAGCCGAAGACAGGGTATATGGCTACACCTTC.